The source of this T cell receptor beta chain is a study of T cells in tumors after PD-1 blockade. CDR3 length: 13 amino acids. The V end lost 5 bases, the J end lost 5 bases, and 12 bases lay between the germline ends. Clones were sequenced by immunoSEQ multiplex PCR, and TCRdb holds only the in-frame ones, with some missing. The repertoire holds 55,000 to 70,000 clones, with around 77% as singletons. The specimen comprised PBMCs, sampled before anti-PD-1 treatment. The sequence was obtained from a human donor with basal cell carcinoma. The gene calls are TRBV12-3 or TRBV12-4 and TRBJ1-1; D is unclear. As DNA, the CDR3 is TGTGCCAGCAGTCCCCGGGCCGGGACTGAAGCTTTCTTT. This gives the protein CASSPRAGTEAFF.